Below are 17 T cell receptor beta chains sequenced from a single sample in a study of blood T cell repertoires in COVID-19. The method was immunoSEQ multiplex PCR; TCRdb's version includes in-frame clones alone and lacks a portion of them. The profile shows tens of thousands of clones, over 70% of them singletons. What was sequenced was peripheral blood. The receptors come from a human donor with active or convalescent COVID-19. The donor label of this sample is uncertain.

The rearrangement joins TRBV6-4 to TRBJ2-3; the D gene is possibly TRBD1 (5 bases). CDR1 is MRHNA and CDR2 is SNTAGT in the germline V gene. The V gene lost 7 bases and the J gene lost 0 bases, with 11 bases spanning the gap. This CDR3 has 14 amino acids. CDR3 in DNA: TGTGCCAGCAAAGTGTGGGGCAGCACAGATACGCAGTATTTT. This translates into CASKVWGSTDTQYF.

The chain is built from TRBV4-2 and TRBJ1-5; 7 positions agree with TRBD1. Trimming took 3 bases from V and 5 from J; bases not matched to a gene: 4. The length of the CDR3 is 14 residues. The V gene's germline CDR1 is LGHNA and CDR2 YNFKEQ. For the CDR3, the DNA is TGTGCCAGCAGCCAGACAGGGCCCGATCAGCCCCAGCATTTT. Residues: CASSQTGPDQPQHF.

This clone was seen only once. The chain carries TRBV28 and TRBJ2-3; D perhaps matches TRBD2 (5 bases). CDR3 size: 19 residues. Germline V CDR1 and CDR2: MDHEN, SYDVKM. V was shortened by 3 bases and J by 2 bases, with 24 bases between the two germline ends. CDR3 nucleotide sequence: TGTGCCAGCAGTTTTCGTATTCTAGAGGGAGAGCTTTCCACAGATACGCAGTATTTT. Its translation: CASSFRILEGELSTDTQYF.

The chain employs TRBV19 and TRBJ2-5, with TRBD2 identical over 9 bases. Germline V CDR1 and CDR2: LNHDA, SQIVND (reference sequence). Trimming at V came to 5 bases and at J to 5 bases, leaving 12 bases not matched to a gene. The CDR3 consists of 16 residues. CDR3 nucleotides: TGTGCCAGTAGTCCCTTTTTAGCGGGAGTGGCGGAGACCCAGTACTTC. Encoded protein: CASSPFLAGVAETQYF.

In its sample, this clone was seen a few times. The chain couples TRBV9 to TRBJ1-6; a weak D match, TRBD1 (6 bases). In germline, CDR1 is SGDLS, CDR2 YYNGEE. CDR3 length: 13 residues. Trimming left V 4 bases short and J 13 bases short, with 15 bases between. The CDR3: CASSSMTGNPLHF. The CDR3, as DNA: TGTGCCAGCAGCTCTATGACAGGCAACCCCCTCCACTTT.

The chain carries TRBV6-2 or TRBV6-3 and TRBJ2-3, with a possible D match to TRBD2 (5 bases). V was trimmed by 5 bases and J by 0 bases, leaving 12 bases between them. The V gene's germline CDR1 is MNHEY and CDR2 SVGEGT. This CDR3 comprises 15 residues. CDR3 DNA: TGTGCCAGCAGTGCCTCCCGAGGGAGCACAGATACGCAGTATTTT. This codes for CASSASRGSTDTQYF.

The chain employs TRBV10-2 and TRBJ2-7; D is possibly TRBD2 (6 bases). V dropped 8 bases and J dropped 7 bases, with 18 bases sitting between them. This CDR3 spans 13 amino acids. In germline, CDR1 is WSHSY, CDR2 SAAADI. The CDR3 spells CASLPGPGREQYF. As DNA, the CDR3 is TGCGCCAGCCTTCCCGGGCCAGGGAGGGAGCAGTACTTC.

In DNA, the CDR3 is TGTGCCAGCGGGGACAGTAGCAATCAGCCCCAGCATTTT. Amino acids: CASGDSSNQPQHF. The chain joins TRBV28 to TRBJ1-5; the match to TRBD1 covers 7 bases. Germline V CDR1 and CDR2: MDHEN, SYDVKM. CDR3 length: 13 residues. V trimming: 8 bases; J trimming: 0 bases; junction bases outside the gene matches: 1.

The V gene is TRBV27, the J gene TRBJ1-4; no reliable D call. The CDR3 runs to 12 residues. The V end was cut by 7 bases, the J end by 7 bases, with 10 bases between. The germline CDR1 and CDR2 sequences are MNHEY and SMNVEV (reference sequence). The CDR3 loop reads CASTAAGEKLFF. CDR3 nucleotides: TGTGCCAGCACCGCCGCCGGTGAAAAACTGTTTTTT.

The CDR3 loop reads CASSEGTTGKLFF. DNA of the CDR3: TGTGCCAGTAGTGAAGGGACTACAGGAAAACTGTTTTTT. V gene TRBV19 combines with J gene TRBJ1-4; D perhaps matches TRBD1 (5 bases). V was shortened by 5 bases and J by 10 bases, with 14 bases between the two germline ends. Germline V gene data show CDR1 as LNHDA and CDR2 as SQIVND (reference sequence). The CDR3 has 13 amino acids.

This clone was found once. The CDR3 reads CASSLGGLSGNTIYF. The CDR3 DNA is TGTGCCAGCAGCTTGGGCGGGCTCTCTGGAAACACCATATATTTT. V gene TRBV5-5 combines with J gene TRBJ1-3; D is uncertain. Germline-derived CDR1 and CDR2 are SGHKS and YYEKEE (reference sequence). The CDR3 runs 15 residues. Trimming pared 0 bases from V and 0 bases from J, leaving 7 bases between.

The gene calls are TRBV5-1 and TRBJ2-5; 9 bases align to TRBD1. The junction had 7 bases not matched to a gene; V was cut back by 8 bases and J by 5 bases. The CDR3 extends over 13 amino acids. Germline values: CDR1 SGHRS, CDR2 YFSETQ. The CDR3 protein is CASRTGEWETQYF. The CDR3 region has the DNA TGCGCCAGTCGGACAGGGGAATGGGAGACCCAGTACTTC.

The rearrangement links TRBV5-1 to TRBJ1-6, with no clear D. V lost 1 base and J lost 0, with 5 bases in between. Germline CDR1 reads SGHRS; CDR2 reads YFSETQ. This CDR3 spans 15 amino acids. In nucleotides, the CDR3 is TGCGCCAGCAGCTTGCCTAGCTCCTATAATTCACCCCTCCACTTT. Protein sequence: CASSLPSSYNSPLHF.

V and J are TRBV6-6 and TRBJ2-3; TRBD2 matches 7 bases. From germline, CDR1 is MNHNY and CDR2 SVGAGI (reference sequence). This CDR3 has 13 residues. With 2 bases clipped from V and 4 bases from J, the junction kept 0 bases outside the gene matches. CDR3 sequence (DNA): TGTGCCAGCAGTTACACTAGCGCAGATACGCAGTATTTT. Its protein is CASSYTSADTQYF.

The V gene is TRBV30, the J gene TRBJ2-1; 11 bases fit TRBD2. This CDR3 region has 15 residues. Germline CDR1 is GTSNPN and CDR2 is SVGIG (reference sequence). The V and J ends lost 8 bases and 8 bases, in that order; junction bases with no gene match: 14. The CDR3 nucleotides read TGTGCCCATAGACTAGCGGGAAGATTGTTTTATGAGCAGTTCTTC. It encodes CAHRLAGRLFYEQFF.

This chain joins TRBV7-9 and TRBJ1-5; 8 bases line up with TRBD1. With 1 base clipped from V and 1 base from J, the junction kept 3 bases outside the gene matches. The CDR3 is made up of 16 amino acids. Germline assignment: CDR1 SEHNR and CDR2 FQNEAQ (reference sequence). CDR3 in amino acids: CASSLGTGRSNQPQHF. CDR3 coding DNA: TGTGCCAGCAGCTTAGGGACAGGGCGAAGCAATCAGCCCCAGCATTTT.

This sequence joins TRBV19 and TRBJ2-5; 7 bases line up with TRBD1. CDR3 length: 17 residues. V lost 4 bases to trimming and J lost 2 bases; unmatched junction nucleotides: 13. Germline CDR1 reads LNHDA; CDR2 reads SQIVND (reference sequence). The CDR3 sequence is CASSRELGQNSQETQYF. CDR3 DNA sequence: TGTGCCAGTAGTAGGGAACTGGGACAGAATAGTCAAGAGACCCAGTACTTC.